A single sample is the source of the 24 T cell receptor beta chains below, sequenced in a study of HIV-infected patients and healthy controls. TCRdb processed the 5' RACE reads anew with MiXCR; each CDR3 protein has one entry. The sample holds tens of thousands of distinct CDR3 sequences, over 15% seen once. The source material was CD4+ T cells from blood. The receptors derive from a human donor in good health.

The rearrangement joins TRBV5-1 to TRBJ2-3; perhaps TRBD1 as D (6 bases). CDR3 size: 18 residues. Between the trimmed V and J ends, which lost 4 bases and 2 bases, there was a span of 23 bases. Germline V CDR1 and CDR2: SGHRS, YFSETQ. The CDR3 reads CASSTGRRRGITTDTQYF. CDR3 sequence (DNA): TGCGCCAGCAGCACCGGGCGAAGAAGGGGGATTACCACAGATACGCAGTATTTT. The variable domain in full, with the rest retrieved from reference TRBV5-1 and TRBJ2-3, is KAGVTQTPRYLIKTRGQQVTLSCSPISGHRSVSWYQQTPGQGLQFLFEYFSETQRNKGNFPGRFSGRQFSNSRSEMNVSTLELGDSALYLCASSTGRRRGITTDTQYFGPGTRLTVL.

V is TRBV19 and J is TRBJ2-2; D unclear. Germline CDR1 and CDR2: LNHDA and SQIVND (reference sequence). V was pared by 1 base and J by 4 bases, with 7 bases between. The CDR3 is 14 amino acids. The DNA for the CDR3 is TGTGCCAGTAGTATAGCGACGGCCACCGGGGAGCTGTTTTTT. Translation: CASSIATATGELFF. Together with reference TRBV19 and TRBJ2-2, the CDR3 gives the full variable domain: DGGITQSPKYLFRKEGQNVTLSCEQNLNHDAMYWYRQDPGQGLRLIYYSQIVNDFQKGDIAEGYSVSREKKESFPLTVTSAQKNPTAFYLCASSIATATGELFFGEGSRLTVL.

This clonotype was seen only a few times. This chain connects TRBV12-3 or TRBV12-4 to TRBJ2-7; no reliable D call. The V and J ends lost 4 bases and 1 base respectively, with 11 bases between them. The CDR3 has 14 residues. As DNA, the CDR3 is TGTGCCAGCAGTTACCCCCCCTTGTCCTACGAGCAGTACTTC. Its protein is CASSYPPLSYEQYF.

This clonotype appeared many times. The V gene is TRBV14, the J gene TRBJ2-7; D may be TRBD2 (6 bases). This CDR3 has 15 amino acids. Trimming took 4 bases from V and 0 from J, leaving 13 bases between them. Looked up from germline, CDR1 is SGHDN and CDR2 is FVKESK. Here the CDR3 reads CASSRTRGLSYEQYF. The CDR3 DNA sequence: TGTGCCAGCAGCCGGACGCGGGGACTCTCCTACGAGCAGTACTTC. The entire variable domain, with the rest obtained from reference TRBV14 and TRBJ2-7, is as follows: EAGVTQFPSHSVIEKGQTVTLRCDPISGHDNLYWYRRVMGKEIKFLLHFVKESKQDESGMPNNRFLAERTGGTYSTLKVQPAELEDSGVYFCASSRTRGLSYEQYFGPGTRLTVT.

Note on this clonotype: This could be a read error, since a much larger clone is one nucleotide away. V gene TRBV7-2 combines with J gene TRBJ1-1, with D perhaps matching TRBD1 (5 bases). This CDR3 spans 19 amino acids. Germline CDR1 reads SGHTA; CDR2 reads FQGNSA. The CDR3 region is CASSLASFWAGKADTEASF. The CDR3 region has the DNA TGTGCCAGCAGCTTAGCGTCCTTTTGGGCAGGGAAAGCGGACACTGAAGCTTCCTTT.

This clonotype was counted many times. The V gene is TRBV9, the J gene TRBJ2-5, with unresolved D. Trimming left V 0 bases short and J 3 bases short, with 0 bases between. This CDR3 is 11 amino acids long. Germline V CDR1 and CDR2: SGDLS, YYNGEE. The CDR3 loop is CASSVEETQYF. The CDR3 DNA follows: TGTGCCAGCAGCGTAGAAGAGACCCAGTACTTC.

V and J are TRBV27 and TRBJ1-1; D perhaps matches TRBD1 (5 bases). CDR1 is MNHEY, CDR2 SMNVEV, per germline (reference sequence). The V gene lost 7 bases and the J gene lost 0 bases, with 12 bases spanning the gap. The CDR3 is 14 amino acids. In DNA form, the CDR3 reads TGTGCCAGCAAAAGAGAGACAGTGAACACTGAAGCTTTCTTT. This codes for CASKRETVNTEAFF.

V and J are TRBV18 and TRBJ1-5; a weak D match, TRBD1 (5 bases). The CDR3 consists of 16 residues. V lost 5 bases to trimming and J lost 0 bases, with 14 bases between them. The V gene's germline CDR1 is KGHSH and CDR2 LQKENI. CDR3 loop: CASSITGTYSNQPQHF. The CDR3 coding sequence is TGTGCCAGCTCAATTACCGGGACGTATAGCAATCAGCCCCAGCATTTT.

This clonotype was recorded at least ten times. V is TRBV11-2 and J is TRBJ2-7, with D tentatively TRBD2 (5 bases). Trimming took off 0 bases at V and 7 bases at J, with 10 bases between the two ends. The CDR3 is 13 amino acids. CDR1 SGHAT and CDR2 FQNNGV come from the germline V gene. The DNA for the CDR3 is TGTGCCAGCAGCTTAGATAAGACGGGGGAGCAGTACTTC. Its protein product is CASSLDKTGEQYF.

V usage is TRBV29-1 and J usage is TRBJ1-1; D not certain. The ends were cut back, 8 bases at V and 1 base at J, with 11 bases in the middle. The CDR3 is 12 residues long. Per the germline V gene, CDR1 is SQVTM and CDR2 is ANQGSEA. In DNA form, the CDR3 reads TGCAGCCCCAGACCCCCGAACACTGAAGCTTTCTTT. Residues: CSPRPPNTEAFF.

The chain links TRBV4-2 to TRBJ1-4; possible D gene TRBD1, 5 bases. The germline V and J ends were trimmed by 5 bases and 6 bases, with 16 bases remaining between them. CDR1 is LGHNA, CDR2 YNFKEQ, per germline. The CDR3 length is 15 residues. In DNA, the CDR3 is TGTGCCAGCAGCAGATGGGACGGAGGAGATGAAAAACTGTTTTTT. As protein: CASSRWDGGDEKLFF.

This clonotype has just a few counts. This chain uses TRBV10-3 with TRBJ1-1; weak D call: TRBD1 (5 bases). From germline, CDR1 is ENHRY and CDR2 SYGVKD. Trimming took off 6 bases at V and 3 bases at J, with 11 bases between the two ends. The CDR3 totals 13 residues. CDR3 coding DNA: TGTGCCATCAGGGAGCAGGGAGACACTGAAGCTTTCTTT. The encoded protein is CAIREQGDTEAFF.

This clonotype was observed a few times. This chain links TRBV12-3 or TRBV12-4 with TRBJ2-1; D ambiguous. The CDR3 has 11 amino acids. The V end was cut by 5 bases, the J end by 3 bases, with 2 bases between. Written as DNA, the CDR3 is TGTGCCAGCAGTGACTACAATGAGCAGTTCTTC. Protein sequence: CASSDYNEQFF.

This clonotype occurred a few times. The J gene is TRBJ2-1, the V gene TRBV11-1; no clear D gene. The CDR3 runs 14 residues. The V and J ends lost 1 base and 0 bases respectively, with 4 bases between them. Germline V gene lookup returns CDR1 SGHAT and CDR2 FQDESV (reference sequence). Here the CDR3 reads CASSLGSSYNEQFF. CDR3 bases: TGTGCCAGCAGCTTAGGAAGCTCCTACAATGAGCAGTTCTTC.

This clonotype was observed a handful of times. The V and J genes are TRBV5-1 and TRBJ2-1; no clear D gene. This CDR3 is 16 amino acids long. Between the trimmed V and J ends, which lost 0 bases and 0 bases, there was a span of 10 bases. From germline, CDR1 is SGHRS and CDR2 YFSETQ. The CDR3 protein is CASSLDGVSSYNEQFF. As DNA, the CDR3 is TGCGCCAGCAGCTTGGATGGCGTGAGCTCCTACAATGAGCAGTTCTTC.

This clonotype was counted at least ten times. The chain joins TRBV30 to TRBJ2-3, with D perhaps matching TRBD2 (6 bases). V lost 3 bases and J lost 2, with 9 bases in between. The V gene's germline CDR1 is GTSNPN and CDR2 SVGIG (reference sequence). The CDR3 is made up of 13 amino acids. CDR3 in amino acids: CAWSGGYTDTQYF. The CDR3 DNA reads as TGTGCCTGGAGCGGGGGATACACAGATACGCAGTATTTT.

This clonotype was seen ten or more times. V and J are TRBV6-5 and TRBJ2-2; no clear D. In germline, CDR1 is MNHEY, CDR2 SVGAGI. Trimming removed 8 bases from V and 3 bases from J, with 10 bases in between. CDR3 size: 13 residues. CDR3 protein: CASGRRDTGELFF. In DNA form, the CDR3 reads TGTGCCAGCGGACGGAGAGACACCGGGGAGCTGTTTTTT.

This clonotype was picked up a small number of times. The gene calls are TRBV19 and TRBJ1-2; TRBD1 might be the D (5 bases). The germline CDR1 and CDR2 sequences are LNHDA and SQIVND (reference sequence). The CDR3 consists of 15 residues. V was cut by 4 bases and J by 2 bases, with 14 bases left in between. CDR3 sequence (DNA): TGTGCCAGTAGTACCCGGGACTTTTACAACTATGGCTACACCTTC. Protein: CASSTRDFYNYGYTF.

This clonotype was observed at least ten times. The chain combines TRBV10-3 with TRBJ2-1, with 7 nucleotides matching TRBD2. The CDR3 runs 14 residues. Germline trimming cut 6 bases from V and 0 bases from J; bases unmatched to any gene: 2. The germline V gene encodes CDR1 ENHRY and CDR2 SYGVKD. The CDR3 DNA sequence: TGTGCCATCAGGGGGGGGAGCTCCTACAATGAGCAGTTCTTC. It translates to CAIRGGSSYNEQFF.

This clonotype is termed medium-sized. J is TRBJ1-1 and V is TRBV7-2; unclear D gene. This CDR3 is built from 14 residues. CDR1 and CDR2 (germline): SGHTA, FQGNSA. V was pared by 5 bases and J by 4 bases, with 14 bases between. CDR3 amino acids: CASSRDGVITEAFF. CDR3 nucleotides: TGTGCCAGCAGCCGAGACGGGGTAATCACTGAAGCTTTCTTT.

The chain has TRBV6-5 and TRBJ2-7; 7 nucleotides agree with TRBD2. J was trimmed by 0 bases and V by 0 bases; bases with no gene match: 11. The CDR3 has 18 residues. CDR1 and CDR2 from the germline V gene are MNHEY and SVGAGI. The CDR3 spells CASSYSSPWRGSSYEQYF. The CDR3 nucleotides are TGTGCCAGCAGTTACTCGTCCCCTTGGCGGGGGAGCTCCTACGAGCAGTACTTC.

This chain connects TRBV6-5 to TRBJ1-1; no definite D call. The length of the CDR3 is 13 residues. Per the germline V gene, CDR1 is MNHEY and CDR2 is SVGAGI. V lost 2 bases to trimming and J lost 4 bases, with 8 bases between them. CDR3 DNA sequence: TGTGCCAGCAGTTACGATATGGTCACTGAAGCTTTCTTT. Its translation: CASSYDMVTEAFF.

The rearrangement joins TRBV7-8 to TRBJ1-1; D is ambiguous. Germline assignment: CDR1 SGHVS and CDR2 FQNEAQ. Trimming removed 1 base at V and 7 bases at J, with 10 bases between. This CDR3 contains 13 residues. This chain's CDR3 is CASSLVFRSEAFF. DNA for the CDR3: TGTGCCAGCAGCTTAGTATTTAGAAGTGAAGCTTTCTTT.

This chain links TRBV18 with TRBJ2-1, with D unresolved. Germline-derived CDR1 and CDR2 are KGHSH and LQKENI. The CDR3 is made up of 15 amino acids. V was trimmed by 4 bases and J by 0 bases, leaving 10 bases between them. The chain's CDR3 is CASSQKISSYNEQFF. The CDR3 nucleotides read TGTGCCAGCTCACAAAAAATCAGCTCCTACAATGAGCAGTTCTTC.